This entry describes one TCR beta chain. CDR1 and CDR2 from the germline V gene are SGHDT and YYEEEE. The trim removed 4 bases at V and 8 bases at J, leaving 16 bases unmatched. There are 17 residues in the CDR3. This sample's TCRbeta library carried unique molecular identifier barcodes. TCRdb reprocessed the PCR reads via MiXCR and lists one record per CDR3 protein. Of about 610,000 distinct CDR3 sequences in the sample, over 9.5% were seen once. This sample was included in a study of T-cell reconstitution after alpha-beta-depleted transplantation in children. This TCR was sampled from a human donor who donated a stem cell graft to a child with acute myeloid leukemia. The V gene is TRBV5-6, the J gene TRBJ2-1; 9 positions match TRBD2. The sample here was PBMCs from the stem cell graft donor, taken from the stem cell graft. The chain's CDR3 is CASSLGTSRPGRHEQFF. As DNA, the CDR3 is TGTGCCAGCAGCCTAGGGACTAGCCGTCCTGGTAGGCATGAGCAGTTCTTC.